The rows below give T cell receptor beta chains drawn from one sample of a study of cytomegalovirus exposure and HLA in healthy donors. Profiling relied on immunoSEQ multiplex PCR, and the TCRdb table lists in-frame clones only, not all of them. The repertoire holds fewer than 95,000 clones, about 74% seen once, with roughly 3% in the top ten. Material for sequencing was PBMCs. These receptors were collected from a man in his forties in good health and CMV-seronegative. Both conserved end residues are part of each CDR3. D genes are given only for firm matches. Clone size is shown for a subset of rows, as once, few, many or a class of expanded clone.

cdr3_aa: CASRGTGGVEQYF
cdr3_nt: TGTGCCAGCAGAGGGACAGGAGGGGTCGAGCAGTACTTC
v_call: TRBV28
d_call: TRBD1
j_call: TRBJ2-7
clone_size: -

cdr3_aa: CASSPGFEQYF
cdr3_nt: TGTGCCAGCAGCCCCGGGTTCGAGCAGTACTTC
v_call: TRBV7-2
d_call: -
j_call: TRBJ2-7
clone_size: -

cdr3_aa: CASSADSYEQYF
cdr3_nt: TGTGCCAGCTCAGCGGACAGCTACGAGCAGTACTTC
v_call: TRBV18
d_call: -
j_call: TRBJ2-7
clone_size: -

cdr3_aa: CASSLGQGAFGYTF
cdr3_nt: TGTGCCAGCAGCTTGGGACAGGGGGCGTTTGGCTACACCTTC
v_call: TRBV5-8
d_call: TRBD1
j_call: TRBJ1-2
clone_size: -

cdr3_aa: CASSPGGGVSAFF
cdr3_nt: TGTGCCAGCAGCCCAGGGGGCGGGGTATCAGCTTTCTTT
v_call: TRBV7-3
d_call: TRBD1
j_call: TRBJ1-1
clone_size: -

cdr3_aa: CASSPPGQGRQPQHF
cdr3_nt: TGTGCCAGCAGCCCCCCCGGACAGGGTAGGCAGCCCCAGCATTTT
v_call: TRBV6-6
d_call: TRBD1
j_call: TRBJ1-5
clone_size: -

cdr3_aa: CASNPANTGELFF
cdr3_nt: TGTGCCAGCAATCCAGCGAACACCGGGGAGCTGTTTTTT
v_call: TRBV11-2
d_call: -
j_call: TRBJ2-2
clone_size: -

cdr3_aa: CASSRGYGQYF
cdr3_nt: TGTGCCAGCAGCCGGGGGTATGGGCAGTACTTC
v_call: TRBV5-5
d_call: -
j_call: TRBJ2-7
clone_size: -

cdr3_aa: CASTPGRGLSGYTF
cdr3_nt: TGTGCCAGCACCCCAGGTAGGGGGCTGAGTGGCTACACCTTC
v_call: TRBV28
d_call: TRBD1
j_call: TRBJ1-2
clone_size: -

cdr3_aa: CASSLGHRGRTYEQYF
cdr3_nt: TGTGCCAGCAGCTTAGGCCACAGGGGCAGAACCTACGAGCAGTACTTC
v_call: TRBV7-2
d_call: TRBD1
j_call: TRBJ2-7
clone_size: few

cdr3_aa: CAWRSFRGGTEAFF
cdr3_nt: TGTGCCTGGAGATCCTTTAGGGGCGGTACTGAAGCTTTCTTT
v_call: TRBV30
d_call: -
j_call: TRBJ1-1
clone_size: -

cdr3_aa: CASSQVPSSNQPQHF
cdr3_nt: TGCGCCAGCAGCCAAGTTCCGAGTAGCAATCAGCCCCAGCATTTT
v_call: TRBV4-1
d_call: -
j_call: TRBJ1-5
clone_size: -

cdr3_aa: CASSFNYEQYF
cdr3_nt: TGTGCCAGCAGCTTCAACTACGAGCAGTACTTC
v_call: TRBV5-6
d_call: -
j_call: TRBJ2-7
clone_size: -

cdr3_aa: CASSITRGLETQYF
cdr3_nt: TGTGCCAGCAGTATTACCAGGGGGCTAGAGACCCAGTACTTC
v_call: TRBV28
d_call: TRBD1
j_call: TRBJ2-5
clone_size: -

cdr3_aa: CASSTDRLNTEAFF
cdr3_nt: TGTGCCAGCAGTACAGACAGATTGAACACTGAAGCTTTCTTT
v_call: TRBV7-3
d_call: -
j_call: TRBJ1-1
clone_size: -

cdr3_aa: CASSLGPGGSFGYTF
cdr3_nt: TGTGCCAGCAGCTTAGGCCCAGGGGGCAGTTTCGGCTACACCTTC
v_call: TRBV11-2
d_call: TRBD1
j_call: TRBJ1-2
clone_size: -

cdr3_aa: CASSESRHPNTEAFF
cdr3_nt: TGTGCCAGCAGTGAATCTCGACACCCGAACACTGAAGCTTTCTTT
v_call: TRBV6-1
d_call: -
j_call: TRBJ1-1
clone_size: few